Below, 20 T cell receptor beta chains from the same sample are listed, as sequenced in a study of cytomegalovirus exposure and HLA in healthy donors. Use of 60 Vbeta and 13 Jbeta primers characterized the PCR. The repertoire was sequenced with immunoSEQ multiplex PCR; TCRdb's copy has only in-frame clones and lacks some. The sample consists of over 80,000 clones, 73% of them appearing once. Sequenced: PBMCs. These receptors originate from a man aged 35-49 years in good health and CMV-seronegative.

The J gene is TRBJ1-2, the V gene TRBV4-2; D unresolved. Germline CDR1 and CDR2: LGHNA and YNFKEQ. The CDR3 extends over 16 amino acids. The V and J ends lost 2 bases and 0 bases respectively, with 13 bases between them. CDR3 bases: TGTGCCAGCAGCCAAAATCCAGGAATTTCTAACTATGGCTACACCTTC. Translated: CASSQNPGISNYGYTF.

This rearrangement joins TRBV5-1 to TRBJ2-5; 9 positions match TRBD1. V gave up 3 bases and J gave up 4 bases; unmatched junction bases: 19. The CDR3 has 19 residues. Germline lookup yields CDR1 SGHRS and CDR2 YFSETQ. The CDR3 loop reads CASSSTPGETGGLSETQYF. CDR3 sequence (DNA): TGCGCCAGCAGCTCCACCCCGGGCGAAACAGGGGGCCTCTCAGAGACCCAGTACTTC.

The chain carries TRBV7-8 and TRBJ1-5; 9 nucleotides agree with TRBD1. The CDR3 is 18 amino acids. The germline CDR1 and CDR2 sequences are SGHVS and FQNEAQ. V was clipped by 3 bases and J by 3 bases; unmatched bases: 12. CDR3 sequence reads: CASSFWDRARGSNQPQHF. CDR3 DNA: TGTGCCAGCAGCTTCTGGGACAGGGCCAGGGGTTCCAATCAGCCCCAGCATTTT.

This clone was observed a handful of times. CDR3 sequence (DNA): TGTGCCAGCAGACTCGAGCAGGGCCCCGTGACCCAGCATTTT. Amino acid sequence: CASRLEQGPVTQHF. This rearrangement joins TRBV2 to TRBJ1-5, with D possibly being TRBD1 (5 bases). V lost 6 bases, J lost 11 bases, and 20 bases lay in between. The CDR3 spans 14 residues. CDR1 and CDR2 (germline): SNHLY, FYNNEI. Filled out from reference TRBV2 and TRBJ1-5, the complete variable domain reads EPEVTQTPSHQVTQMGQEVILRCVPISNHLYFYWYRQILGQKVEFLVSFYNNEISEKSEIFDDQFSVERPDGSNFTLKIRSTKLEDSAMYFCASRLEQGPVTQHFGDGTRLSIL.

The chain couples TRBV7-9 to TRBJ1-5; D ambiguous. CDR3 length: 13 residues. Germline lookup yields CDR1 SEHNR and CDR2 FQNEAQ (reference sequence). Deletions cut 1 base from V and 3 bases from J, with 4 bases between. The CDR3 nucleotides are TGTGCCAGCAGCTTAGAATACAATCAGCCCCAGCATTTT. Translating gives CASSLEYNQPQHF.

This chain connects TRBV9 to TRBJ2-7, with TRBD1 matching 9 bases. CDR3 length: 17 residues. V was pared by 3 bases and J by 6 bases, with 16 bases of the junction left unmatched. The germline V gene encodes CDR1 SGDLS and CDR2 YYNGEE. For the CDR3, the DNA is TGTGCCAGCAGCGCGGGGACAGGGCCCTACGAGGGTGGCGAGCAGTACTTC. Translation: CASSAGTGPYEGGEQYF.

This clone has only one observation. This sequence joins TRBV28 and TRBJ2-1, with no clear D. CDR3 length: 16 amino acids. V was clipped by 5 bases and J by 2 bases, with 16 bases between them. Germline values: CDR1 MDHEN, CDR2 SYDVKM. In DNA form, the CDR3 reads TGTGCCAGCAGTCTCGCCCGGGTTTCCCCCTACAATGAGCAGTTCTTC. It is translated as CASSLARVSPYNEQFF.

V and J are TRBV5-1 and TRBJ2-7, with 9 bases lining up with TRBD1. The V gene's germline CDR1 is SGHRS and CDR2 YFSETQ. Trimming removed 3 bases from V and 7 bases from J; junction bases left unmatched: 2. CDR3 length equals 12 residues. The CDR3 spells CASSSGQGEQYF. In nucleotides, the CDR3 is TGCGCCAGCAGCTCGGGACAGGGAGAGCAGTACTTC.

This chain joins TRBV28 and TRBJ2-7, with D unclear. The CDR3 spans 14 residues. V dropped 1 base and J dropped 2 bases, with 9 bases sitting between them. Germline V gene data show CDR1 as MDHEN and CDR2 as SYDVKM. CDR3 in amino acids: CASSLLSPAYEQYF. The CDR3 nucleotides are TGTGCCAGCAGTTTATTATCCCCAGCCTACGAGCAGTACTTC.

In the case of this clone: The sample has other DNA sequences that encode this CDR3 too. V and J are TRBV7-9 and TRBJ2-5; a weak D match, TRBD1 (5 bases). Germline V gene lookup returns CDR1 SEHNR and CDR2 FQNEAQ (reference sequence). The CDR3 runs 12 residues. The V gene lost 7 bases and the J gene lost 0 bases, with 6 bases spanning the gap. CDR3 DNA sequence: TGTGCCAGCACCAGGGACCAAGAGACCCAGTACTTC. This translates into CASTRDQETQYF.

This clone was seen more than once but under ten times. J is TRBJ2-2 and V is TRBV9; D possibly corresponds to TRBD2 (7 bases). V was clipped by 0 bases and J by 3 bases, with 21 bases between them. CDR1 and CDR2 (germline): SGDLS, YYNGEE. The CDR3 consists of 19 residues. As DNA, the CDR3 is TGTGCCAGCAGCGTAGAGGGGGGGAGGGGAAGGGTGGACACCGGGGAGCTGTTTTTT. Translating it yields CASSVEGGRGRVDTGELFF.

V is TRBV27 and J is TRBJ2-5, with D possibly TRBD1 on 6 matching bases. With 6 bases removed from V and 5 bases from J, the gap between germline ends came to 13 bases. CDR3 size: 13 residues. CDR1 is MNHEY, CDR2 SMNVEV, per germline (reference sequence). The CDR3: CASRQQGWETQYF. The CDR3 DNA follows: TGTGCCAGCAGGCAACAGGGCTGGGAGACCCAGTACTTC.

This chain connects TRBV18 to TRBJ2-7, with D possibly matching TRBD2 (6 bases). The CDR3 extends over 12 amino acids. Germline lookup yields CDR1 KGHSH and CDR2 LQKENI. Trimming took 6 bases from V and 6 from J, leaving 12 bases between them. The CDR3 coding sequence is TGTGCCAGCTCTCGCGGGGCCCTCGAGCAGTACTTC. The encoded protein is CASSRGALEQYF.

The V gene is TRBV9, the J gene TRBJ2-1, with a tentative D call TRBD1 (6 bases). The CDR3 sequence is 17 residues long. Trimming cost V 0 bases and J 4 bases, with 17 bases left between them. Looked up from germline, CDR1 is SGDLS and CDR2 is YYNGEE. CDR3 region: CASSVATGTGRYNEQFF. CDR3 nucleotide sequence: TGTGCCAGCAGCGTAGCTACGGGTACAGGGCGATACAATGAGCAGTTCTTC.

The V gene is TRBV2, the J gene TRBJ1-2; D gene unclear. This CDR3 is 13 amino acids long. The germline CDR1 and CDR2 sequences are SNHLY and FYNNEI. Trimming stripped 0 bases from V and 8 bases from J, with 10 bases between. The CDR3 loop is CASSEALSVGYTF. CDR3 DNA: TGTGCCAGCAGTGAAGCGCTTAGTGTAGGCTACACCTTC.

This chain connects TRBV29-1 to TRBJ2-1; maybe TRBD2 (6 bases). Trimming removed 0 bases at V and 8 bases at J, with 8 bases between. The germline gives CDR1 SQVTM, CDR2 ANQGSEA. This CDR3 is 12 amino acids long. This CDR3 reads CSVEESGDEQFF. The CDR3 DNA sequence: TGCAGCGTTGAAGAATCGGGGGATGAGCAGTTCTTC.

Of note for this clone: Other DNA sequences in the same sample also yield this CDR3. The chain employs TRBV6-6 and TRBJ2-3; D not certain. CDR1 MNHNY and CDR2 SVGAGI come from the germline V gene (reference sequence). The CDR3 length is 12 residues. Trimming shortened V by 0 bases and J by 7 bases, and 5 bases separated the two germline ends. The CDR3 sequence: CASSYSRNTQYF. The CDR3 DNA reads as TGTGCCAGCAGTTACTCCCGTAATACGCAGTATTTT.

The gene calls are TRBV6-1 and TRBJ1-5, with D unresolved. The CDR3 length is 13 residues. The V gene lost 6 bases and the J gene lost 4 bases, with 10 bases spanning the gap. CDR1 and CDR2 from the germline V gene are MNHNS and SASEGT. The CDR3 DNA follows: TGTGCCAGCAGGGAGAACCTAAATCAGCCCCAGCATTTT. It is translated as CASRENLNQPQHF.

This chain connects TRBV2 to TRBJ2-5; TRBD2 agrees at 7 bases. The ends lost 6 bases at V and 4 bases at J; junction bases unmatched: 11. Germline CDR1 reads SNHLY; CDR2 reads FYNNEI. This CDR3 has 15 amino acids. CDR3 in DNA: TGTGCCAGCAGGGCCGAGGGAGGGATCGGAGAGACCCAGTACTTC. As protein: CASRAEGGIGETQYF.

This rearrangement joins TRBV5-6 to TRBJ2-6, with D maybe TRBD2 (6 bases). This CDR3 contains 19 residues. From germline, CDR1 is SGHDT and CDR2 YYEEEE. V was trimmed by 4 bases and J by 0 bases, leaving 20 bases between them. CDR3 sequence: CASSHGGDQYHSGANVLTF. The CDR3 bases are TGTGCCAGCAGCCATGGAGGGGACCAGTACCACTCTGGGGCCAACGTCCTGACTTTC. Complete variable domain (other parts from reference TRBV5-6 and TRBJ2-6): DAGVTQSPTHLIKTRGQQVTLRCSPKSGHDTVSWYQQALGQGPQFIFQYYEEEERQRGNFPDRFSGHQFPNYSSELNVNALLLGDSALYLCASSHGGDQYHSGANVLTFGAGSRLTVL.